This T cell receptor beta chain was profiled in a study of identical twins. TCRdb re-called the 5' RACE reads through MiXCR, storing one row per CDR3 protein. Here the sample spans about 200,000 distinct CDR3 sequences, about 6.7% being singletons. Unmatched junction bases numbered 5, after V lost 6 bases and J lost 1 base. Germline CDR1 SEHNR, CDR2 FQNEAQ (reference sequence). The CDR3 runs to 16 residues. These sequences were also reported in another study, on T cells expressing NK-cell markers. That source notes: For a handful of donors, the dominant NKG2C+ clonotypes made up roughly 1.0-7.0% of their CD8+ T cells.

The chain employs TRBV7-9 and TRBJ2-2; 10 nucleotides match TRBD1. Sequencing was carried out using CD8+ T cells sorted from blood. The TCR originated in a young woman in good health. This CDR3 reads CASRPRDRGNTGELFF. Written as DNA, the CDR3 is TGTGCCAGCAGGCCGCGGGACAGGGGGAACACCGGGGAGCTGTTTTTT.